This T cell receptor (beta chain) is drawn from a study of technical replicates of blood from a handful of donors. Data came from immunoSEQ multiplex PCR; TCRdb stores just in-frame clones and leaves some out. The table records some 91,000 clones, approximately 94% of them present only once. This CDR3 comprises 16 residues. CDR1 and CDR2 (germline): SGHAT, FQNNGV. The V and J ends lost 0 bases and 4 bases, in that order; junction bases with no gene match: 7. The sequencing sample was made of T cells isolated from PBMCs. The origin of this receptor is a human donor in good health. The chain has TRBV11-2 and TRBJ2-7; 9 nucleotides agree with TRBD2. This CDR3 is CASSLDQGGRGYEQYF. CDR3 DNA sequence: TGTGCCAGCAGCTTAGATCAAGGCGGGAGGGGTTACGAGCAGTACTTC.